This T cell receptor (beta chain) emerged from a study of Graves' ophthalmopathy and Graves' hyperthyroidism. This clonotype has a handful of counts. From RNA, the CDR3 regions of TCR beta chains were amplified and sequenced. A first-round RT-PCR used HTBI primers, followed by a second-round multiplex PCR. One entry per CDR3 protein, called by TCRdb with MiXCR from the multiplex PCR reads. The sample has over a million distinct CDR3 sequences; 35% to 40% are singletons. Germline-derived CDR1 and CDR2 are ENHRY and SYGVKD. The CDR3 runs to 12 residues. The V end lost 3 bases, the J end lost 5 bases, and 7 bases lay between the germline ends.

This receptor was taken from an adult man with Graves' hyperthyroidism. Sequencing was done on a sample of peripheral blood or thyroid tissue (not recorded which). The chain links TRBV10-3 to TRBJ2-5; D uncertain. The CDR3 spells CAISEGYETQYF. CDR3 bases: TGTGCCATCAGTGAAGGATATGAGACCCAGTACTTC.